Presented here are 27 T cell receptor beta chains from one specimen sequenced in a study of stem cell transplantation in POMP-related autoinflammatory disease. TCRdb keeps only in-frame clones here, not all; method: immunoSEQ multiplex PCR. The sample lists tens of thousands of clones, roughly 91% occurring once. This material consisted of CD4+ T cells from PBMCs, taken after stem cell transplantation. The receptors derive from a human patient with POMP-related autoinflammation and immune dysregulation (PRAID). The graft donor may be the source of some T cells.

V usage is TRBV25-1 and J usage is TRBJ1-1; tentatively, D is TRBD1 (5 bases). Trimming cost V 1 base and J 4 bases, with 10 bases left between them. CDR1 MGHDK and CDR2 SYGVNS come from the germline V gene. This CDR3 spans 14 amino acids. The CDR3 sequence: CASSEWLGATEAFF. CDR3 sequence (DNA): TGTGCCAGCAGTGAATGGCTCGGGGCCACTGAAGCTTTCTTT.

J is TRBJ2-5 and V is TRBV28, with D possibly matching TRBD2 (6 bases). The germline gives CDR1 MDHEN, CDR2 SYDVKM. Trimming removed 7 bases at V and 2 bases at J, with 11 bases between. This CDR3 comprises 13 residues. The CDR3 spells CASTSDRQETQYF. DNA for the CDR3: TGTGCCAGCACTAGCGATAGGCAAGAGACCCAGTACTTC.

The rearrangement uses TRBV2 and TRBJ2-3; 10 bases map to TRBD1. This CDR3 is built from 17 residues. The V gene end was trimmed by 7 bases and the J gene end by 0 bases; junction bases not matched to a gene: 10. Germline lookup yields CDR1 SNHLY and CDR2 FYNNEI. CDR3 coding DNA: TGTGCCAGCACTCACCGACGGACAGGGGGAAGCACAGATACGCAGTATTTT. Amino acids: CASTHRRTGGSTDTQYF.

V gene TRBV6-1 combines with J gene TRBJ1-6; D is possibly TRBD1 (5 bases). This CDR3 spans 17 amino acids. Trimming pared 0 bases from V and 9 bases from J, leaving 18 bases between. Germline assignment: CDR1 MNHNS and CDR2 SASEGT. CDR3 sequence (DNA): TGTGCCAGCAGTGAAGCATACGCCCCAGCGGGGGGTTCACCCCTCCACTTT. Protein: CASSEAYAPAGGSPLHF.

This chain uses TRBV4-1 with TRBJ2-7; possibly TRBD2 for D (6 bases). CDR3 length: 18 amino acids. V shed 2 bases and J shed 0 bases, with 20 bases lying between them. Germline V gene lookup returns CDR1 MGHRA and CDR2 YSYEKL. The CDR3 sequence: CASSQLAISGALSYEQYF. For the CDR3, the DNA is TGCGCCAGCAGCCAATTAGCTATATCGGGAGCCCTCTCCTACGAGCAGTACTTC.

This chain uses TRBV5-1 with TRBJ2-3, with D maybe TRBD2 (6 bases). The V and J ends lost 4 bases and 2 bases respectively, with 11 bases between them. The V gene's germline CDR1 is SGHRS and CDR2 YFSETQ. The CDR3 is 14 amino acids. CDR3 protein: CASSVLATTDTQYF. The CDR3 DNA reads TGCGCCAGCAGCGTACTAGCTACCACAGATACGCAGTATTTT. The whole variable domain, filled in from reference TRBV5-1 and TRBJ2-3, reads KAGVTQTPRYLIKTRGQQVTLSCSPISGHRSVSWYQQTPGQGLQFLFEYFSETQRNKGNFPGRFSGRQFSNSRSEMNVSTLELGDSALYLCASSVLATTDTQYFGPGTRLTVL.

CDR3 loop: CASSPTRVGDNEQFF. CDR3 in DNA: TGTGCCAGCAGTCCTACTAGGGTGGGTGACAATGAGCAGTTCTTC. This chain uses TRBV28 with TRBJ2-1; D might be TRBD2 (5 bases). V lost 5 bases to trimming and J lost 5 bases, with 16 bases between them. Germline lookup yields CDR1 MDHEN and CDR2 SYDVKM. The CDR3 is made up of 15 amino acids.

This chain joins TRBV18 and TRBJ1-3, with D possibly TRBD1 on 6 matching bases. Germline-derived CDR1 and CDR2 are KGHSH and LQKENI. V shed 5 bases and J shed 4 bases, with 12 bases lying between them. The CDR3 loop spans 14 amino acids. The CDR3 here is CASSAGHQGNTIYF. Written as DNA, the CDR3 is TGTGCCAGCTCAGCGGGACACCAGGGAAACACCATATATTTT.

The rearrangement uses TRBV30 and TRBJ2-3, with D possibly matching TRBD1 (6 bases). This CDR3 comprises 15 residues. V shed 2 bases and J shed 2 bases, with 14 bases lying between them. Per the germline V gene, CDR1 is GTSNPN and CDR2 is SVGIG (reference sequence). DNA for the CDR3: TGTGCCTGGAGTAACCAAACAGGGCCCACAGATACGCAGTATTTT. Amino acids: CAWSNQTGPTDTQYF.

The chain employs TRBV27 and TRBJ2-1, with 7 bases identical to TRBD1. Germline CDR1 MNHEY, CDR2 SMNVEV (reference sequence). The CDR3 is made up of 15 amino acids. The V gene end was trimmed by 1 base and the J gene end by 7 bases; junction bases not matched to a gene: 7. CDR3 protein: CASSLWGQRPNEQFF. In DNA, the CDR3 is TGTGCCAGCAGTTTATGGGGACAGAGACCTAATGAGCAGTTCTTC.

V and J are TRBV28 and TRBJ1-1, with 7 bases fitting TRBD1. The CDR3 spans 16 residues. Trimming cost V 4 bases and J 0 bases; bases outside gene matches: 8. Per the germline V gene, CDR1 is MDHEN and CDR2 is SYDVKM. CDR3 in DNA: TGTGCCAGCAGTTCCCCGGGACAGAACATGAACACTGAAGCTTTCTTT. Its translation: CASSSPGQNMNTEAFF.

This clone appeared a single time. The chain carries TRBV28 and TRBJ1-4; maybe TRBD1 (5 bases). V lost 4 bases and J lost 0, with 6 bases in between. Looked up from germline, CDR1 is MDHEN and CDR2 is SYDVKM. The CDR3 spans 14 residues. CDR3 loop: CASSSGTTNEKLFF. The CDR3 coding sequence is TGTGCCAGCAGTTCAGGGACAACTAATGAAAAACTGTTTTTT.

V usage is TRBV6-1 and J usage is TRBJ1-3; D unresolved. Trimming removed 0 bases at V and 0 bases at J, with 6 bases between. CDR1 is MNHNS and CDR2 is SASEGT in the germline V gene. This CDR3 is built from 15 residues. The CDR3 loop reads CASSEASTSGNTIYF. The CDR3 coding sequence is TGTGCCAGCAGTGAAGCCAGCACCTCTGGAAACACCATATATTTT.

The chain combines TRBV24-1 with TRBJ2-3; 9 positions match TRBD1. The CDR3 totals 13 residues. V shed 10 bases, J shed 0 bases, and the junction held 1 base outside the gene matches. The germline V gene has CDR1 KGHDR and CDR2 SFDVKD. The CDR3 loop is CATGQGSTDTQYF. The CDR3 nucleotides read TGTGCCACGGGACAGGGTAGCACAGATACGCAGTATTTT.

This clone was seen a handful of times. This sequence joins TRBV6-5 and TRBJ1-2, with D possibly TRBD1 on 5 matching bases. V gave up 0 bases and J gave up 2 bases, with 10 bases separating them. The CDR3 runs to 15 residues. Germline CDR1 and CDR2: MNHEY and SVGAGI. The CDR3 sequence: CASSYSGGINYGYTF. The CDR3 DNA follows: TGTGCCAGCAGTTACTCTGGGGGAATCAACTATGGCTACACCTTC.

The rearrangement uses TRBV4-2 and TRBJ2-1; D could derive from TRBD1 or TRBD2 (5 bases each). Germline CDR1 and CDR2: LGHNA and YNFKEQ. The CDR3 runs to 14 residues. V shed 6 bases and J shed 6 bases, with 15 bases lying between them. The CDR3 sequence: CASRITQGRNEQFF. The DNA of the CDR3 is TGTGCCAGCAGAATCACCCAGGGACGCAATGAGCAGTTCTTC.

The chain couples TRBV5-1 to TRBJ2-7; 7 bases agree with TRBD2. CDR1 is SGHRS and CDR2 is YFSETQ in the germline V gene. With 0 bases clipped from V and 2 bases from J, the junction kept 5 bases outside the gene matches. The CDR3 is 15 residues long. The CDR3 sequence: CASSLAAGDPYEQYF. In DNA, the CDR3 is TGCGCCAGCAGCTTGGCGGCGGGAGACCCCTACGAGCAGTACTTC.

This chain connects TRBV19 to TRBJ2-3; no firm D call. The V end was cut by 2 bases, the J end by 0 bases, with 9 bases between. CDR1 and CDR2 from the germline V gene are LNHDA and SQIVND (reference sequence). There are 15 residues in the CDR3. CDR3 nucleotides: TGTGCCAGTAGTATACAGACGGCTAGCACAGATACGCAGTATTTT. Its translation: CASSIQTASTDTQYF. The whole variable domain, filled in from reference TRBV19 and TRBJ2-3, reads DGGITQSPKYLFRKEGQNVTLSCEQNLNHDAMYWYRQDPGQGLRLIYYSQIVNDFQKGDIAEGYSVSREKKESFPLTVTSAQKNPTAFYLCASSIQTASTDTQYFGPGTRLTVL.

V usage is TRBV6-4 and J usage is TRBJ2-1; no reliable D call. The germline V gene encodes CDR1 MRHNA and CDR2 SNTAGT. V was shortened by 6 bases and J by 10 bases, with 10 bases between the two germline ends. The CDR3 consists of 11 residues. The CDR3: CASRRTSEQFF. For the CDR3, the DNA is TGTGCCAGCAGACGGACCAGCGAGCAGTTCTTC.

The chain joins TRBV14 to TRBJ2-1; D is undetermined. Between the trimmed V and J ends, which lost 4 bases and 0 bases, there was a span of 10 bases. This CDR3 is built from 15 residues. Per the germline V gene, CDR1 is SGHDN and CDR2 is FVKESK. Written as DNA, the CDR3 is TGTGCCAGCAGCCCGAATCTACCCTCCTACAATGAGCAGTTCTTC. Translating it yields CASSPNLPSYNEQFF.

The CDR3 coding sequence is TGTGCCAGTAGTATGGTGGGGGCTTATAGCAATCAGCCCCAGCATTTT. This encodes CASSMVGAYSNQPQHF. This sequence joins TRBV19 and TRBJ1-5, with D possibly being TRBD1 (6 bases). Germline CDR1 and CDR2: LNHDA and SQIVND (reference sequence). CDR3 length: 16 residues. The V end was cut by 3 bases, the J end by 0 bases, with 12 bases between.

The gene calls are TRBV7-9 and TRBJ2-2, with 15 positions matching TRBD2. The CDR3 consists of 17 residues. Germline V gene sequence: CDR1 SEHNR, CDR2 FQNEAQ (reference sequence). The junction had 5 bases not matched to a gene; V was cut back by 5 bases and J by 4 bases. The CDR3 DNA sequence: TGTGCCAGCAGCAAAGGGACTAGCGGGAGGATCACCGGGGAGCTGTTTTTT. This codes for CASSKGTSGRITGELFF.

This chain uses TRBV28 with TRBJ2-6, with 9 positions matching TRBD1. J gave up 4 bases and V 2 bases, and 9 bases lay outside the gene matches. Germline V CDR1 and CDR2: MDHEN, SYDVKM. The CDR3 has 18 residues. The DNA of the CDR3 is TGTGCCAGCAGTTTACCCCCCGGGACAGGGCACGGGGCCAACGTCCTGACTTTC. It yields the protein CASSLPPGTGHGANVLTF.

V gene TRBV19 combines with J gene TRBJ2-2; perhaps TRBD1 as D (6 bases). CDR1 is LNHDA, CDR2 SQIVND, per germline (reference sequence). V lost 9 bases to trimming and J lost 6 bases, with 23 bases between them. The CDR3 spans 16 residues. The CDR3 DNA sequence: TGTGCCAGCAAGAAGGCAGGGGCTGCTTGGGCCGGGGAGCTGTTTTTT. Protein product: CASKKAGAAWAGELFF. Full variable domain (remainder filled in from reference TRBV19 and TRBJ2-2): DGGITQSPKYLFRKEGQNVTLSCEQNLNHDAMYWYRQDPGQGLRLIYYSQIVNDFQKGDIAEGYSVSREKKESFPLTVTSAQKNPTAFYLCASKKAGAAWAGELFFGEGSRLTVL.

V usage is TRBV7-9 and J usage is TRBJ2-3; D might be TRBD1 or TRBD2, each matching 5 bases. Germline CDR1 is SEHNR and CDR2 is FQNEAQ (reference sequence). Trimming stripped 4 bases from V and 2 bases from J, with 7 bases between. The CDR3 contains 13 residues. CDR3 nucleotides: TGTGCCAGCAGCTCTGGGACCACAGATACGCAGTATTTT. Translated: CASSSGTTDTQYF.

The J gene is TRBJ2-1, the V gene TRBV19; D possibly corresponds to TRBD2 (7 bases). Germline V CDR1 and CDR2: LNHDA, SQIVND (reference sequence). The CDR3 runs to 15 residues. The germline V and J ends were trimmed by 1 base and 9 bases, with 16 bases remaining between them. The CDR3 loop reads CASSIVGGSRGEQFF. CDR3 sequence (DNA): TGTGCCAGTAGTATAGTCGGCGGGAGCAGGGGTGAGCAGTTCTTC.

The CDR3 DNA reads as TGCGCCAGCAGCTTCGGACTAGCGGGAGGGCCGGTCTTAACCTACGAGCAGTACTTC. Amino acids: CASSFGLAGGPVLTYEQYF. This rearrangement joins TRBV5-1 to TRBJ2-7, with TRBD2 matching 15 bases. CDR1 is SGHRS, CDR2 YFSETQ, per germline. This CDR3 region has 19 residues. The J segment lost 2 bases and the V segment lost 2 bases, leaving 11 bases of the junction unmatched. The complete variable domain, with remaining parts taken from reference TRBV5-1 and TRBJ2-7, reads KAGVTQTPRYLIKTRGQQVTLSCSPISGHRSVSWYQQTPGQGLQFLFEYFSETQRNKGNFPGRFSGRQFSNSRSEMNVSTLELGDSALYLCASSFGLAGGPVLTYEQYFGPGTRLTVT.